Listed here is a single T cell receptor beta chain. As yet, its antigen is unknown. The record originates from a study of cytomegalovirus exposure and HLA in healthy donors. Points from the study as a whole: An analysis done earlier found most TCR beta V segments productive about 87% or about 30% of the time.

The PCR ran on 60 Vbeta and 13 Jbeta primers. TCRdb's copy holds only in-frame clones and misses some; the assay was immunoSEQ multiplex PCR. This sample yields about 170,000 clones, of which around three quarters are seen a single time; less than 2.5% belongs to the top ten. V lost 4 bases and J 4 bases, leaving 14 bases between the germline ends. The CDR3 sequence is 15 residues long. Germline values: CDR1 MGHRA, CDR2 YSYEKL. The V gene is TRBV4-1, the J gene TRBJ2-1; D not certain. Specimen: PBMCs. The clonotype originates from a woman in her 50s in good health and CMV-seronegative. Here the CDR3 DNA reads TGCGCCAGCAGCCCCGACGGGTCCTCATACAATGAGCAGTTCTTC. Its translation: CASSPDGSSYNEQFF.